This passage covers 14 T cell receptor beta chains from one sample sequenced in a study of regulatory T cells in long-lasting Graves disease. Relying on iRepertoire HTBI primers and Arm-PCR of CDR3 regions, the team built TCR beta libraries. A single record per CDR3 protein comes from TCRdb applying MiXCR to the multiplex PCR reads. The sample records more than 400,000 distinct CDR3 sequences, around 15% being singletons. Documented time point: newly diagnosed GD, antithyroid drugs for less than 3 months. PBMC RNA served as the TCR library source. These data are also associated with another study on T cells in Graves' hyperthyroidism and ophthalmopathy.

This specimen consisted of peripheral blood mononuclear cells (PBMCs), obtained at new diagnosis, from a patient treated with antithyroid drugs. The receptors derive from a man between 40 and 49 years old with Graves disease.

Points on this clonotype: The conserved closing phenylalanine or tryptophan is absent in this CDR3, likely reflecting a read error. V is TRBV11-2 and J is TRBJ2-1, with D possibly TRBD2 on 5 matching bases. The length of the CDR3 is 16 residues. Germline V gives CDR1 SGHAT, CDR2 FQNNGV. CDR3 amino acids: CANSLEGAALNNEQFL. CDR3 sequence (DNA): TGTGCCAACAGCTTAGAGGGAGCAGCGCTTAACAATGAGCAGTTCCTC.

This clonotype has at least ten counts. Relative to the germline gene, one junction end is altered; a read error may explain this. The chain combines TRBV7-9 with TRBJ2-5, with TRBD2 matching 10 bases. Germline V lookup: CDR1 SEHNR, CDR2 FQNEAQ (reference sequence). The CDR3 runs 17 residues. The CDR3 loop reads CASSLGAGGESQEIQYF. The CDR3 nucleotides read TGTGCCAGCAGCTTGGGAGCGGGAGGGGAGTCCCAAGAGATCCAGTACTTC.

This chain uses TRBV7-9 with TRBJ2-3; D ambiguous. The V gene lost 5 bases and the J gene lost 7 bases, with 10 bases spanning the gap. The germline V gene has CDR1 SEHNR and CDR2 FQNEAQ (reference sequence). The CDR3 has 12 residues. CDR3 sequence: CASSLLQYTQYF. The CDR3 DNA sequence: TGTGCCAGCAGCCTACTACAATATACGCAGTATTTT.

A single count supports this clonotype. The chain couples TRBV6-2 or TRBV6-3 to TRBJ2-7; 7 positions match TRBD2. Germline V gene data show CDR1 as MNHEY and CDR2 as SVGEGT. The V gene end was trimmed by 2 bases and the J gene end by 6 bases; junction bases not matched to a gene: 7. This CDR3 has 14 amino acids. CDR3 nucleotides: TGTGCCAGCAGTTACCGGGGGGAAGGGGTCGAGCAGTACTTC. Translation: CASSYRGEGVEQYF.

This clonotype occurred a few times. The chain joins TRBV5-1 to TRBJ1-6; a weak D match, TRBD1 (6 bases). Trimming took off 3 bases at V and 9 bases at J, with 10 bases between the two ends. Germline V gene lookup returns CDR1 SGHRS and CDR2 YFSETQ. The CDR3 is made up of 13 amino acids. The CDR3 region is CASSSGGTSPLHF. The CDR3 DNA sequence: TGCGCCAGCAGCTCGGGGGGCACTTCACCCCTCCACTTT.

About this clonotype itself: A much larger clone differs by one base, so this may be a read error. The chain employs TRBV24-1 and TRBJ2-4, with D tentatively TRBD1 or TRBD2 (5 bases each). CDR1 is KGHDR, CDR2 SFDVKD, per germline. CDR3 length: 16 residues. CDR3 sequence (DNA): TGTGCCACCAGTGATCCCACCGGGACGTCCAAAAACGTTCAGTACTTC. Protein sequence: CATSDPTGTSKNVQYF.

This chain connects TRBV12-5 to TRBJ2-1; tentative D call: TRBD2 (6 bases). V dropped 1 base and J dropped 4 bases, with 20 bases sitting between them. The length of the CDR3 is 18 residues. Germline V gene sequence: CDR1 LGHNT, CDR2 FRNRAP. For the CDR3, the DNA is TGTGCTAGTGGTTTGGGTACGCCGGGGGAACAAATTTACAATGAGCAGTTCTTC. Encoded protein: CASGLGTPGEQIYNEQFF.

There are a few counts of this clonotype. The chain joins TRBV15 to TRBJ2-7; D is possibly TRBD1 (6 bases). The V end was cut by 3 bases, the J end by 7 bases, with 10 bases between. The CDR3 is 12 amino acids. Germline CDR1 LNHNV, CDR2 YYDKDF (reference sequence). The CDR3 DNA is TGTGCCACCAGCAGCGATGGGACAGAGCAGTACTTC. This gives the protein CATSSDGTEQYF.

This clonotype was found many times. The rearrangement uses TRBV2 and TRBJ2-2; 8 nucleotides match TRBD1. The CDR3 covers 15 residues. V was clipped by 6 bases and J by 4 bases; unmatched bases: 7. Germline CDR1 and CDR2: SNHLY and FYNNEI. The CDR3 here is CASREDRAGTGELFF. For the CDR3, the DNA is TGTGCCAGCAGGGAGGACAGGGCGGGCACCGGGGAGCTGTTTTTT.

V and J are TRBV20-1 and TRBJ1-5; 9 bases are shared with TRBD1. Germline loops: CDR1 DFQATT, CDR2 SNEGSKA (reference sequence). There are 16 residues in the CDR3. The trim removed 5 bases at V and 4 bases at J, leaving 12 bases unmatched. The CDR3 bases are TGCAGTGCTGATACAGGGGGCGTTGTGCTGAATCAGCCCCAGCATTTT. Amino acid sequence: CSADTGGVVLNQPQHF.

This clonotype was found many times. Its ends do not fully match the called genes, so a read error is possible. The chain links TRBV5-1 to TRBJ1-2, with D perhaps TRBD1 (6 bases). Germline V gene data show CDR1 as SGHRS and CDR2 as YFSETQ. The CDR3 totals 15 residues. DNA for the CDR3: TGTGCCAGCAGCTTGGTGGACAGAACAAACTATGGCTACACCTTC. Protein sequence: CASSLVDRTNYGYTF.

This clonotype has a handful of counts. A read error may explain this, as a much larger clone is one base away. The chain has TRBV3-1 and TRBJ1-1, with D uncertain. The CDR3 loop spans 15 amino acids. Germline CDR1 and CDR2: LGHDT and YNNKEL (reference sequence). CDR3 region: CACSQDNGVGTEAFF. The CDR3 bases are TGTGCCTGCAGCCAAGATAACGGGGTTGGTACTGAAGCTTTCTTT.

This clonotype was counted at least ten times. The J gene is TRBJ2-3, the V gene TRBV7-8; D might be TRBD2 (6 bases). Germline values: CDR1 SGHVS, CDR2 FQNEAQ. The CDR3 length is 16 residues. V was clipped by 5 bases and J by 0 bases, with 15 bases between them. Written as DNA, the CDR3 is TGTGCCAGCAGCCCTTGGGGGGATACTAGCACAGATACGCAGTATTTT. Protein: CASSPWGDTSTDTQYF.

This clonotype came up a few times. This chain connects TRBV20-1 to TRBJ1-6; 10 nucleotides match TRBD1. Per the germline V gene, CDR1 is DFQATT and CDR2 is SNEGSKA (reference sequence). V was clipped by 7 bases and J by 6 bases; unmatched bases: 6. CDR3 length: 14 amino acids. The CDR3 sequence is CSVQGQGSNSPLHF. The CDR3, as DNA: TGCAGTGTACAGGGACAGGGGTCTAATTCACCCCTCCACTTT.